This TCR beta chain is from a study of control samples from healthy donors and cancer patients. The length of the CDR3 is 11 residues. Germline loops: CDR1 DFQATT, CDR2 SNEGSKA (reference sequence). The germline V and J ends were trimmed by 6 bases and 4 bases, with 9 bases remaining between them. Profiled with immunoSEQ multiplex PCR; TCRdb holds only in-frame clones, not every one. The table records 95,000 to 100,000 clones, around 88% of them present only once. The sequencing input was blood. This clonotype was sampled from a man aged 30 to 39 in good health. The chain uses TRBV20-1 and TRBJ2-5, with D uncertain. The CDR3 DNA reads as TGCAGTGCGATGCCCGGAGAGACCCAGTACTTC. Translating it yields CSAMPGETQYF.